These 26 T cell receptor beta chains originate from one sample sequenced in a study of blood T cell repertoires in COVID-19. Clones were read by immunoSEQ multiplex PCR, and TCRdb kept only the in-frame ones, dropping some. The sample includes around 150,000 clones, roughly 90% of them seen just once. The source material was PBMCs or T cells enriched from blood (not recorded which). The receptors were sampled from a woman in her forties or fifties who had recovered from COVID-19.

The chain employs TRBV7-2 and TRBJ2-1; 11 positions agree with TRBD2. Germline values: CDR1 SGHTA, CDR2 FQGNSA. J was trimmed by 4 bases and V by 2 bases; bases with no gene match: 1. The CDR3 spans 15 residues. This chain's CDR3 is CASSLLAGGYNEQFF. In nucleotides, the CDR3 is TGTGCCAGCAGCTTATTAGCGGGGGGGTACAATGAGCAGTTCTTC.

This clone was seen a handful of times. The chain couples TRBV6-2 or TRBV6-3 to TRBJ1-5, with a tentative D call TRBD1 (6 bases). Trimming pared 6 bases from V and 6 bases from J, leaving 15 bases between. The germline CDR1 and CDR2 sequences are MNHEY and SVGEGT. CDR3 length: 14 amino acids. The CDR3 DNA reads as TGTGCCAGCAGGCCTACAGGGTACCCTCAGCCCCAGCATTTT. Residues: CASRPTGYPQPQHF.

CDR3 nucleotide sequence: TGTGCCAGCAGAGGACTAGCGGGGGGATTAGGGGAGCTGTTTTTT. It codes for CASRGLAGGLGELFF. The chain combines TRBV25-1 with TRBJ2-2; 14 positions agree with TRBD2. J lost 8 bases, V lost 6 bases, and 5 bases had no gene match. The germline CDR1 and CDR2 sequences are MGHDK and SYGVNS. CDR3 size: 15 residues.

The CDR3 protein is CSARRGTETEAFF. The CDR3 DNA is TGCAGCGCCCGAAGGGGGACAGAGACTGAAGCTTTCTTT. The chain combines TRBV29-1 with TRBJ1-1; 7 positions match TRBD1. The CDR3 is 13 amino acids. Germline lookup yields CDR1 SQVTM and CDR2 ANQGSEA. The junction had 10 bases not matched to a gene; V was cut back by 7 bases and J by 5 bases.

The chain has TRBV6-5 and TRBJ1-2, with 9 bases identical to TRBD1. The germline gives CDR1 MNHEY, CDR2 SVGAGI. The CDR3 spans 14 residues. The J segment lost 4 bases and the V segment lost 6 bases, leaving 6 bases of the junction unmatched. CDR3 in DNA: TGTGCCAGCAGCCAGACAGGGGGGGTCTATGGCTACACCTTC. It codes for CASSQTGGVYGYTF.

V is TRBV7-6 and J is TRBJ2-7; tentatively, D is TRBD2 (5 bases). The germline CDR1 and CDR2 sequences are SGHVS and FNYEAQ. V lost 4 bases to trimming and J lost 0 bases, with 13 bases between them. The CDR3 runs 15 residues. As DNA, the CDR3 is TGTGCCAGCAGCTCGAGGACTTCAAGCTCCTACGAGCAGTACTTC. It is translated as CASSSRTSSSYEQYF.

For this clone: The same CDR3 can be traced to other DNA sequences in this sample. The V gene is TRBV10-3, the J gene TRBJ1-1, with unresolved D. Germline V gene lookup returns CDR1 ENHRY and CDR2 SYGVKD. Trimming took off 2 bases at V and 4 bases at J, with 2 bases between the two ends. This CDR3 comprises 11 residues. CDR3 loop: CAISELTEAFF. DNA of the CDR3: TGTGCCATCAGTGAGCTCACTGAAGCTTTCTTT.

The chain links TRBV4-2 to TRBJ2-3, with 11 bases identical to TRBD2. The ends lost 7 bases at V and 0 bases at J; junction bases unmatched: 12. This CDR3 has 18 amino acids. Germline V gene data show CDR1 as LGHNA and CDR2 as YNFKEQ. In nucleotides, the CDR3 is TGTGCCAGCACCTCAGGACTAGCGGGTCACGCTAGCACAGATACGCAGTATTTT. Translating it yields CASTSGLAGHASTDTQYF.

The chain uses TRBV7-8 and TRBJ2-5; tentatively, D is TRBD2 (6 bases). The CDR3 has 13 residues. V gave up 5 bases and J gave up 8 bases, with 15 bases separating them. Germline V lookup: CDR1 SGHVS, CDR2 FQNEAQ. DNA of the CDR3: TGTGCCAGCAGCGTGACTAGTTCGGGAACCCAGTACTTC. Encoded protein: CASSVTSSGTQYF. Full variable domain (rest looked up from reference TRBV7-8 and TRBJ2-5): GAGVSQSPRYKVAKRGQDVALRCDPISGHVSLFWYQQALGQGPEFLTYFQNEAQLDKSGLPSDRFFAERPEGSVSTLKIQRTQQEDSAVYLCASSVTSSGTQYFGPGTRLLVL.

This rearrangement joins TRBV19 to TRBJ1-1; TRBD1 matches 9 bases. Germline V gives CDR1 LNHDA, CDR2 SQIVND (reference sequence). This CDR3 is 15 amino acids long. The V gene end was trimmed by 6 bases and the J gene end by 1 base; junction bases not matched to a gene: 6. The DNA for the CDR3 is TGTGCCAGTAGAGCCCCGGGACAGGGGAACACTGAAGCTTTCTTT. Translating it yields CASRAPGQGNTEAFF.

This chain connects TRBV30 to TRBJ1-2, with D perhaps TRBD1 (5 bases). CDR1 is GTSNPN, CDR2 SVGIG, per germline (reference sequence). V was shortened by 3 bases and J by 2 bases, with 10 bases between the two germline ends. The CDR3 extends over 13 amino acids. The DNA for the CDR3 is TGTGCCTGGAGCCAGGGTCCAAACTATGGCTACACCTTC. As protein: CAWSQGPNYGYTF.

The chain uses TRBV3-1 (or the pseudogene TRBV3-2) and TRBJ1-6, with 9 bases matching TRBD1. Germline CDR1 and CDR2: LGHDT and YNNKEL (reference sequence). CDR3 length: 16 residues. Germline trimming cut 4 bases from V and 2 bases from J; bases unmatched to any gene: 3. The CDR3 nucleotides read TGTGCCAGCAGCCCACAGGGGGCTGCCTATAATTCACCCCTCCACTTT. Translated, it gives CASSPQGAAYNSPLHF.

This clone was counted only a few times. The chain couples TRBV30 to TRBJ1-6; a weak D match, TRBD1 (6 bases). Germline values: CDR1 GTSNPN, CDR2 SVGIG (reference sequence). The CDR3 spans 13 residues. With 4 bases removed from V and 8 bases from J, the gap between germline ends came to 12 bases. The CDR3 bases are TGTGCCTGGACGCAGGGGCAGCATTCACCCCTCCACTTT. The encoded protein is CAWTQGQHSPLHF.

The chain joins TRBV9 to TRBJ1-3, with D uncertain. Deletions cut 0 bases from V and 4 bases from J, with 5 bases between. Germline loops: CDR1 SGDLS, CDR2 YYNGEE. The CDR3 spans 13 residues. The CDR3 DNA reads as TGTGCCAGCAGCGTAGCTGAGGGAAACACCATATATTTT. It is translated as CASSVAEGNTIYF.

V gene TRBV7-2 combines with J gene TRBJ2-7, with TRBD1 matching over 7 bases. After removal of 5 bases from V and 0 bases from J, the junction contained 10 bases not matched to a gene. Germline V gene sequence: CDR1 SGHTA, CDR2 FQGNSA. The CDR3 loop spans 16 amino acids. CDR3 amino acids: CASSDRQGHPSYEQYF. The DNA for the CDR3 is TGTGCCAGCAGCGATAGACAGGGACACCCCTCCTACGAGCAGTACTTC.

This chain connects TRBV6-5 to TRBJ1-6; 8 nucleotides align to TRBD1. The CDR3 is 15 residues long. V shed 6 bases and J 10 bases; nucleotides not matched to a gene: 11. From germline, CDR1 is MNHEY and CDR2 SVGAGI. The chain's CDR3 is CASSRTGIDYSPLHF. CDR3 in DNA: TGTGCCAGCAGCAGGACAGGGATCGACTACTCACCCCTCCACTTT.

The chain has TRBV2 and TRBJ2-1, with TRBD2 matching over 11 bases. There are 14 residues in the CDR3. Looked up from germline, CDR1 is SNHLY and CDR2 is FYNNEI. J lost 3 bases, V lost 7 bases, and 2 bases had no gene match. This chain's CDR3 is CASKTSGVYNEQFF. The CDR3 coding sequence is TGTGCCAGCAAGACTAGCGGGGTCTACAATGAGCAGTTCTTC.

The genes are TRBV25-1 and TRBJ2-1; D is ambiguous. The germline CDR1 and CDR2 sequences are MGHDK and SYGVNS. The V end was cut by 8 bases, the J end by 8 bases, with 10 bases between. The CDR3 is made up of 11 amino acids. The DNA for the CDR3 is TGTGCCAGCCAGCGAGCTCATGAGCAGTTCTTC. Its protein product is CASQRAHEQFF.

This clone was seen a single time. V is TRBV7-9 and J is TRBJ1-1, with no clear D. From germline, CDR1 is SEHNR and CDR2 FQNEAQ (reference sequence). This CDR3 spans 14 amino acids. The ends were cut back, 1 base at V and 6 bases at J, with 12 bases in the middle. This chain's CDR3 is CASSLVSPRAEAFF. As DNA, the CDR3 is TGTGCCAGCAGCTTAGTTAGCCCTCGAGCTGAAGCTTTCTTT. Supplemented by reference TRBV7-9 and TRBJ1-1, the full variable domain reads DTGVSQNPRHKITKRGQNVTFRCDPISEHNRLYWYRQTLGQGPEFLTYFQNEAQLEKSRLLSDRFSAERPKGSFSTLEIQRTEQGDSAMYLCASSLVSPRAEAFFGQGTRLTVV.

The sample holds one count of this clone. The chain has TRBV11-2 and TRBJ1-2, with 10 bases aligning to TRBD1. Per the germline V gene, CDR1 is SGHAT and CDR2 is FQNNGV. Trimming took 5 bases from V and 5 from J; bases not matched to a gene: 11. The length of the CDR3 is 16 residues. The CDR3 nucleotides read TGTGCCAGCAGCGCTCGACAGGGGGCGAACGAATATGGCTACACCTTC. Translating it yields CASSARQGANEYGYTF.

J is TRBJ1-5 and V is TRBV18; D is uncertain. The CDR3 loop spans 12 amino acids. CDR1 and CDR2 from the germline V gene are KGHSH and LQKENI. Trimming stripped 0 bases from V and 9 bases from J, with 6 bases between. CDR3 coding DNA: TGTGCCAGCTCACCACCGACTTCGCCCCAGCATTTT. Encoded protein: CASSPPTSPQHF.

V usage is TRBV6-2 or TRBV6-3 and J usage is TRBJ1-5, with D tentatively TRBD1 (5 bases). The V gene lost 4 bases and the J gene lost 2 bases, with 9 bases spanning the gap. Germline loops: CDR1 MNHEY, CDR2 SVGEGT. The CDR3 contains 14 residues. Written as DNA, the CDR3 is TGTGCCAGCAGTTCTACAGGAGGCAATCAGCCCCAGCATTTT. Its protein product is CASSSTGGNQPQHF.

The chain combines TRBV4-1 with TRBJ1-1; D gene unclear. CDR1 MGHRA and CDR2 YSYEKL come from the germline V gene. Trimming removed 4 bases from V and 1 base from J, with 22 bases in between. This CDR3 comprises 18 residues. CDR3 DNA: TGCGCCAGCAGCCGACCGTTGGGAATGAGCGGATCGAACACTGAAGCTTTCTTT. Translating it yields CASSRPLGMSGSNTEAFF.

This CDR3 reads CASSAGGADTQYF. Written as DNA, the CDR3 is TGTGCCAGCAGCGCCGGGGGGGCAGATACGCAGTATTTT. The chain employs TRBV9 and TRBJ2-3; TRBD2 matches 8 bases. This CDR3 region has 13 residues. The germline gives CDR1 SGDLS, CDR2 YYNGEE. The ends lost 3 bases at V and 4 bases at J; junction bases unmatched: 1.

The genes are TRBV7-2 and TRBJ2-3; the match to TRBD2 covers 9 bases. The germline CDR1 and CDR2 sequences are SGHTA and FQGNSA. The junction had 11 bases not matched to a gene; V was cut back by 3 bases and J by 4 bases. The length of the CDR3 is 17 residues. CDR3 sequence: CASSFRRASGAPDTQYF. The CDR3 region has the DNA TGTGCCAGCAGCTTCCGGCGGGCTAGCGGGGCACCAGATACGCAGTATTTT.

J is TRBJ2-1 and V is TRBV6-5; 7 bases are shared with TRBD1. Trimming took 6 bases from V and 0 from J; bases not matched to a gene: 5. This CDR3 spans 15 amino acids. Germline CDR1 and CDR2: MNHEY and SVGAGI. The CDR3 sequence is CASRGDRGSYNEQFF. DNA for the CDR3: TGTGCCAGCAGGGGGGACAGAGGCTCCTACAATGAGCAGTTCTTC.